These 26 T cell receptor beta chains came from one sample sequenced in a study of OX40 agonist ivuxolimab in advanced cancers. The method was immunoSEQ multiplex PCR; TCRdb's version includes in-frame clones alone and lacks a portion of them. The sample has about 120,000 clones, around 91% seen once. Specimen: CD4+ or CD8+ T cells sorted from blood, collected in a trial of the OX40 agonist ivuxolimab. The receptors originated from an adult with an advanced solid tumor such as melanoma, head and neck, liver or kidney cancer.

The chain links TRBV7-9 to TRBJ2-2; D might be TRBD1 or TRBD2, each matching 6 bases. Germline CDR1 SEHNR, CDR2 FQNEAQ (reference sequence). The CDR3 contains 15 residues. V gave up 5 bases and J gave up 3 bases, with 13 bases separating them. The CDR3 DNA sequence: TGTGCCAGCAGCAGGGGGTCGGGGGACACCGGGGAGCTGTTTTTT. Translation: CASSRGSGDTGELFF.

In this sample, this clone turned up once. CDR3 protein: CASSPGTSGAYEQFF. As DNA, the CDR3 is TGTGCCAGCAGTCCCGGGACTAGCGGGGCATATGAGCAGTTCTTC. V and J are TRBV6-5 and TRBJ2-1, with 13 bases aligning to TRBD2. After removal of 5 bases from V and 8 bases from J, the junction contained 6 bases not matched to a gene. The germline CDR1 and CDR2 sequences are MNHEY and SVGAGI. CDR3 size: 15 residues.

Notes on this clone: Other nucleotide sequences from this sample produce the same CDR3. The chain has TRBV29-1 and TRBJ1-2; D not resolved. V was clipped by 4 bases and J by 2 bases, with 5 bases between them. This CDR3 region has 11 residues. Germline CDR1 SQVTM, CDR2 ANQGSEA. CDR3 DNA sequence: TGCAGCGTTGCAGAGAACTATGGCTACACCTTC. This sequence encodes CSVAENYGYTF. Together with reference TRBV29-1 and TRBJ1-2, the CDR3 gives the full variable domain: SAVISQKPSRDICQRGTSLTIQCQVDSQVTMMFWYRQQPGQSLTLIATANQGSEATYESGFVIDKFPISRPNLTFSTLTVSNMSPEDSSIYLCSVAENYGYTFGSGTRLTVV.

This clone was found once. The chain employs TRBV2 and TRBJ2-2; 12 nucleotides line up with TRBD2. The CDR3 is 16 amino acids. CDR1 SNHLY and CDR2 FYNNEI come from the germline V gene. Trimming removed 6 bases from V and 4 bases from J; junction bases left unmatched: 6. Here the CDR3 reads CASSPLAGGATGELFF. The CDR3 nucleotides read TGTGCCAGCAGCCCACTAGCGGGGGGTGCCACCGGGGAGCTGTTTTTT.

This rearrangement joins TRBV19 to TRBJ1-4, with 9 nucleotides matching TRBD1. Trimming cost V 5 bases and J 10 bases; bases outside gene matches: 8. This CDR3 comprises 14 residues. Looked up from germline, CDR1 is LNHDA and CDR2 is SQIVND (reference sequence). The DNA for the CDR3 is TGTGCCAGTAGTCCCGGGACAGGGAGAAGAAAACTGTTTTTT. Translated: CASSPGTGRRKLFF. The whole variable domain, remainder taken from reference TRBV19 and TRBJ1-4, is DGGITQSPKYLFRKEGQNVTLSCEQNLNHDAMYWYRQDPGQGLRLIYYSQIVNDFQKGDIAEGYSVSREKKESFPLTVTSAQKNPTAFYLCASSPGTGRRKLFFGSGTQLSVL.

The chain recombines TRBV7-2 with TRBJ2-3; the D is unclear. The CDR3 runs 14 residues. Germline V lookup: CDR1 SGHTA, CDR2 FQGNSA. V gave up 3 bases and J gave up 0 bases, with 7 bases separating them. CDR3 DNA: TGTGCCAGCAGCTTCCAAGGGAGCACAGATACGCAGTATTTT. It encodes CASSFQGSTDTQYF.

V usage is TRBV19 and J usage is TRBJ2-7; TRBD2 matches 9 bases. V was clipped by 5 bases and J by 7 bases; unmatched bases: 15. The CDR3 spans 16 residues. Germline V gives CDR1 LNHDA, CDR2 SQIVND (reference sequence). The CDR3 protein is CASSSTSGSIRGEQYF. In DNA, the CDR3 is TGTGCCAGTAGTTCGACTAGCGGCTCTATCAGGGGAGAGCAGTACTTC.

This clone has just one count. The chain has TRBV2 and TRBJ1-5; D not certain. V lost 5 bases and J 0 bases, leaving 11 bases between the germline ends. The CDR3 runs 15 residues. The germline CDR1 and CDR2 sequences are SNHLY and FYNNEI. The CDR3 here is CASSLDTYSNQPQHF. DNA for the CDR3: TGTGCCAGCAGTTTAGACACTTATAGCAATCAGCCCCAGCATTTT.

V gene TRBV4-1 combines with J gene TRBJ2-3, with D hard to call. CDR1 is MGHRA and CDR2 is YSYEKL in the germline V gene. CDR3 length: 16 amino acids. Trimming stripped 1 base from V and 1 base from J, with 12 bases between. CDR3 DNA: TGCGCCAGCAGCCAAGGATTGGGATCCGGCACAGATACGCAGTATTTT. It translates to CASSQGLGSGTDTQYF.

Here the CDR3 DNA reads TGTGCCAGCAGCCCCCGGACAGACCCCAATCAGCCCCAGCATTTT. It encodes CASSPRTDPNQPQHF. The chain couples TRBV7-6 to TRBJ1-5, with D possibly matching TRBD1 (6 bases). Germline V gives CDR1 SGHVS, CDR2 FNYEAQ. Between the trimmed V and J ends, which lost 5 bases and 3 bases, there was a span of 14 bases. The CDR3 has 15 residues.

The chain carries TRBV7-2 and TRBJ1-1, with 8 nucleotides matching TRBD1. The CDR3 sequence is 14 residues long. Germline values: CDR1 SGHTA, CDR2 FQGNSA. Trimming cost V 5 bases and J 4 bases; bases outside gene matches: 6. CDR3 protein: CASSPGTGPTEAFF. CDR3 DNA sequence: TGTGCCAGCAGCCCGGGGACAGGTCCCACTGAAGCTTTCTTT.

The chain links TRBV7-3 to TRBJ2-6; possible D gene TRBD1, 5 bases. Germline CDR1 is SGHTA and CDR2 is FQGTGA. V was clipped by 0 bases and J by 1 base, with 19 bases between them. CDR3 length: 20 amino acids. DNA of the CDR3: TGTGCCAGCAGCTTAACGTCTCCGGACAACTTTCTTTCTGGGGCCAACGTCCTGACTTTC. Translation gives CASSLTSPDNFLSGANVLTF.

This clone was counted a few times. V usage is TRBV28 and J usage is TRBJ1-5; 9 nucleotides align to TRBD1. The germline V gene encodes CDR1 MDHEN and CDR2 SYDVKM. V gave up 6 bases and J gave up 6 bases; unmatched junction bases: 3. There are 13 residues in the CDR3. The DNA of the CDR3 is TGTGCCAGCAGGACAGGGGGAACTCAGCCCCAGCATTTT. It encodes CASRTGGTQPQHF.

The rearrangement uses TRBV9 and TRBJ2-6; no definite D call. Germline CDR1 reads SGDLS; CDR2 reads YYNGEE. The CDR3 totals 14 residues. Trimming cost V 0 bases and J 12 bases, with 13 bases left between them. DNA for the CDR3: TGTGCCAGCAGCGTAGAACAGACCCCAGGCGTCCTGACTTTC. This translates into CASSVEQTPGVLTF. Filled out from reference TRBV9 and TRBJ2-6, the complete variable domain reads DSGVTQTPKHLITATGQRVTLRCSPRSGDLSVYWYQQSLDQGLQFLIQYYNGEERAKGNILERFSAQQFPDLHSELNLSSLELGDSALYFCASSVEQTPGVLTFGAGSRLTVL.

The chain is built from TRBV5-1 and TRBJ2-5; 7 bases are a match to TRBD1. Near its end, the DNA agrees better with TRBJ2-7, so the J call may be wrong. Germline V lookup: CDR1 SGHRS, CDR2 YFSETQ. CDR3 size: 14 residues. The CDR3 bases are TGCGCCAGCAGCTTGGAGAGGGGGCGGTACGAGCAGTACTTC. Its translation is CASSLERGRYEQYF.

The genes are TRBV10-3 and TRBJ2-3; D is perhaps TRBD1 (6 bases). Germline values: CDR1 ENHRY, CDR2 SYGVKD. The CDR3 consists of 14 residues. Deletions cut 7 bases from V and 2 bases from J, with 13 bases between. The CDR3 DNA follows: TGTGCCATCAAGAGGGGGAGTACCACAGATACGCAGTATTTT. Protein: CAIKRGSTTDTQYF.

Worth noting for this clone: No DNA is shown, since the ends of the CDR3 on it are uncertain; the CDR3 is the one TCRdb lists. The V call is TRBV6-1, the J call TRBJ2-7; the table names TRBD1, a call not compared with the DNA. The CDR3 is 13 amino acids in total, end residues counted. Germline assignment: CDR1 MNHNS and CDR2 SASEGT. The CDR3 here is CASILGQGNEQYF.

The chain employs TRBV7-8 and TRBJ2-3; D perhaps matches TRBD2 (5 bases). This CDR3 has 14 amino acids. V was cut by 3 bases and J by 6 bases, with 13 bases left in between. Germline V gene sequence: CDR1 SGHVS, CDR2 FQNEAQ. CDR3 loop: CASSFALGSDTQYF. Written as DNA, the CDR3 is TGTGCCAGCAGCTTTGCGTTGGGGAGTGATACGCAGTATTTT.

The CDR3 coding sequence is TGTGCCAGCTCACCTCCAGGGTTGACTGGAAACACCATATATTTT. Its protein product is CASSPPGLTGNTIYF. V gene TRBV18 combines with J gene TRBJ1-3; TRBD1 might be the D (5 bases). CDR3 length: 15 residues. Germline-derived CDR1 and CDR2 are KGHSH and LQKENI. V was trimmed by 3 bases and J by 2 bases, leaving 11 bases between them. Based on the CDR3 plus reference TRBV18 and TRBJ1-3, the full variable domain is NAGVMQNPRHLVRRRGQEARLRCSPMKGHSHVYWYRQLPEEGLKFMVYLQKENIIDESGMPKERFSAEFPKEGPSILRIQQVVRGDSAAYFCASSPPGLTGNTIYFGEGSWLTVV.

V usage is TRBV6-5 and J usage is TRBJ2-1; the D gene is possibly TRBD2 (6 bases). Germline assignment: CDR1 MNHEY and CDR2 SVGAGI. This CDR3 has 16 residues. Deletions cut 0 bases from V and 7 bases from J, with 16 bases between. The CDR3 reads CASSYSGGNDWNEQFF. CDR3 in DNA: TGTGCCAGCAGTTACTCCGGAGGGAACGATTGGAATGAGCAGTTCTTC.

V is TRBV11-2 and J is TRBJ2-1; D is undetermined. The V gene's germline CDR1 is SGHAT and CDR2 FQNNGV. V lost 0 bases, J lost 7 bases, and 4 bases lay in between. This CDR3 has 12 residues. CDR3 sequence (DNA): TGTGCCAGCAGCTTAGAAGGGAATGAGCAGTTCTTC. Its protein is CASSLEGNEQFF.

This chain joins TRBV19 and TRBJ1-5; 8 nucleotides line up with TRBD1. CDR1 is LNHDA and CDR2 is SQIVND in the germline V gene (reference sequence). Germline trimming cut 6 bases from V and 3 bases from J; bases unmatched to any gene: 4. This CDR3 has 14 amino acids. CDR3 sequence: CASSPTGDNQPQHF. CDR3 nucleotides: TGTGCCAGTAGCCCGACAGGGGACAATCAGCCCCAGCATTTT. Filled out from reference TRBV19 and TRBJ1-5, the complete variable domain reads DGGITQSPKYLFRKEGQNVTLSCEQNLNHDAMYWYRQDPGQGLRLIYYSQIVNDFQKGDIAEGYSVSREKKESFPLTVTSAQKNPTAFYLCASSPTGDNQPQHFGDGTRLSIL.

The V call is TRBV10-2, the J call TRBJ1-2; the D gene is possibly TRBD1 (5 bases). CDR1 and CDR2 (germline): WSHSY, SAAADI. The CDR3 is made up of 13 amino acids. The V gene lost 6 bases and the J gene lost 6 bases, with 14 bases spanning the gap. CDR3 sequence (DNA): TGCGCCAGCAGGCCGGGGGTACGGGATGGCTACACCTTC. Translated, it gives CASRPGVRDGYTF.

The chain combines TRBV30 with TRBJ2-1; D is unclear. V was shortened by 0 bases and J by 4 bases, with 7 bases between the two germline ends. The CDR3 is made up of 13 amino acids. Germline lookup yields CDR1 GTSNPN and CDR2 SVGIG (reference sequence). CDR3 bases: TGTGCCTGGAGTGTAACAGCATACAATGAGCAGTTCTTC. Its translation: CAWSVTAYNEQFF.

The chain joins TRBV4-3 to TRBJ2-1; tentatively, D is TRBD2 (6 bases). Trimming took 0 bases from V and 9 from J, leaving 27 bases between them. This CDR3 region has 19 residues. The germline gives CDR1 LGHNA, CDR2 YSLEER. The CDR3 DNA reads as TGCGCCAGCAGCCAAGATTATCCTCCCAGCCCCCGGGAGCGGAGTGAGCAGTTCTTC. Residues: CASSQDYPPSPRERSEQFF.

The rearrangement uses TRBV21-1 and TRBJ1-2; TRBD1 is the table's D call, not checked against the DNA. TRBV21-1 is flagged as a pseudogene. This CDR3 contains 17 residues. The CDR3 sequence is CASSKERNGTKHRSYTF. The CDR3 coding sequence is TGTGCCAGCAGCAAAGAAAGGAACGGGACAAAGCACAGGAGCTACACCTTC.